Below, 20 T cell receptor beta chains from the same sample are listed, as sequenced in a study of CD8+CD57+ T cells in acquired aplastic anemia. Genomic DNA, serving as template, underwent TCR beta VDJ and CDR3 profiling. Using its own MiXCR run on the reads, TCRdb lists one record per CDR3 protein. The sample includes roughly 180,000 distinct CDR3 sequences, 48% of them seen just once. Before being chosen for sequencing, patients had shown CD8+CD57+ cell expansion by flow cytometry. The source material was sorted CD4+, CD8+, or CD8+CD57+ T cells (not recorded which) from PBMCs. The receptor set was obtained from a human donor with aplastic anemia.

About this clonotype itself: An end of the junction differs from the germline gene, which may be a read error. The chain joins TRBV7-2 to TRBJ2-5, with D uncertain. Germline CDR1 and CDR2: SGHTA and FQGNSA. This CDR3 region has 10 residues. DNA of the CDR3: TGTGCCAGCAGCCCCTCCCTGGTTGACTTC. Translation gives CASSPSLVDF.

The chain couples TRBV5-6 to TRBJ2-3, with D uncertain. The CDR3 runs 10 residues. Trimming shortened V by 0 bases and J by 9 bases, and 2 bases separated the two germline ends. The germline CDR1 and CDR2 sequences are SGHDT and YYEEEE. CDR3 region: CASSLATQYF. The CDR3 DNA reads TGTGCCAGCAGCTTGGCGACGCAGTATTTT.

This clonotype appeared many times. The V call is TRBV15, the J call TRBJ1-6; the D is unclear. CDR1 is LNHNV, CDR2 YYDKDF, per germline (reference sequence). The CDR3 covers 15 residues. The germline V and J ends were trimmed by 0 bases and 8 bases, with 11 bases remaining between them. The CDR3 nucleotides read TGTGCCACCAGCAGAGATTCGGCCTCTGATTCACCCCTCCACTTT. Translated: CATSRDSASDSPLHF. The full variable domain, its missing parts supplied by reference TRBV15 and TRBJ1-6, is DAMVIQNPRYQVTQFGKPVTLSCSQTLNHNVMYWYQQKSSQAPKLLFHYYDKDFNNEADTPDNFQSRRPNTSFCFLDIRSPGLGDTAMYLCATSRDSASDSPLHFGNGTRLTVT.

The table lists this clonotype with a few counts. The chain combines TRBV20-1 with TRBJ1-6; the D gene is possibly TRBD1 (5 bases). The CDR3 totals 14 residues. V was trimmed by 6 bases and J by 10 bases, leaving 19 bases between them. Per the germline V gene, CDR1 is DFQATT and CDR2 is SNEGSKA (reference sequence). CDR3 nucleotides: TGCAGTGCCTTCCCAGGGCGCCGAGGGTCACCCCTCCACTTT. It is translated as CSAFPGRRGSPLHF.

The chain carries TRBV9 and TRBJ2-2; tentatively, D is TRBD1 (6 bases). The V and J ends lost 4 bases and 4 bases respectively, with 11 bases between them. Germline CDR1 is SGDLS and CDR2 is YYNGEE. This CDR3 contains 14 residues. CDR3 DNA: TGTGCCAGCAGCCCCCACAGGGTCACCGGGGAGCTGTTTTTT. It specifies CASSPHRVTGELFF.

The chain joins TRBV5-4 to TRBJ1-6; D may be TRBD1 (6 bases). CDR3 size: 15 residues. Trimming left V 1 base short and J 4 bases short, with 9 bases between. Germline CDR1 reads SGHNT; CDR2 reads YYREEE (reference sequence). The CDR3 loop reads CASSLRGQYNSPLHF. The CDR3 DNA sequence: TGTGCCAGCAGCTTGCGTGGACAGTATAATTCACCCCTCCACTTT.

This clonotype was detected many times. This chain joins TRBV12-3 or TRBV12-4 and TRBJ2-7; D not resolved. V was shortened by 4 bases and J by 3 bases, with 4 bases between the two germline ends. The CDR3 is 11 residues long. The CDR3 region has the DNA TGTGCCAGCAGTTCGTTCTACGAGCAGTACTTC. It yields the protein CASSSFYEQYF.

The chain has TRBV19 and TRBJ2-3; tentative D call: TRBD1 (5 bases). With 7 bases removed from V and 4 bases from J, the gap between germline ends came to 12 bases. Germline V CDR1 and CDR2: LNHDA, SQIVND (reference sequence). The CDR3 is 13 residues long. CDR3 in amino acids: CASMGPRSDTQYF. The CDR3 DNA sequence: TGTGCCAGTATGGGGCCAAGATCAGATACGCAGTATTTT.

This clonotype was seen many times. The chain links TRBV5-1 to TRBJ2-2; D call uncertain. The germline CDR1 and CDR2 sequences are SGHRS and YFSETQ. V lost 1 base and J 6 bases, leaving 7 bases between the germline ends. The CDR3 spans 13 residues. The CDR3 sequence: CASSLNRPGELFF. The CDR3 DNA sequence: TGCGCCAGCAGCTTGAATCGCCCCGGGGAGCTGTTTTTT.

The J gene is TRBJ1-1, the V gene TRBV10-3, with D maybe TRBD1 (5 bases). This CDR3 has 15 residues. V dropped 2 bases and J dropped 2 bases, with 12 bases sitting between them. Germline lookup yields CDR1 ENHRY and CDR2 SYGVKD. The CDR3 is CAISEGAGGNTEAFF. CDR3 DNA: TGTGCCATCAGTGAGGGGGCCGGTGGAAACACTGAAGCTTTCTTT.

On this clonotype: The junction shows a germline mismatch at one end, possibly a read error. This chain links TRBV10-2 with TRBJ2-5, with D perhaps TRBD2 (5 bases). Germline V gene data show CDR1 as WSHSY and CDR2 as SAAADI. The CDR3 spans 13 residues. This CDR3 is CASTEGVQETQYF. CDR3 DNA: TGCGCCAGCACTGAGGGCGTCCAAGAGACCCAGTACTTC.

This clonotype was seen at least ten times. The rearrangement links TRBV5-1 to TRBJ2-3, with 7 bases matching TRBD2. This CDR3 contains 14 residues. Germline V CDR1 and CDR2: SGHRS, YFSETQ. After removal of 2 bases from V and 2 bases from J, the junction contained 2 bases not matched to a gene. CDR3 DNA: TGCGCCAGCAGCTTAGGACTAGTCACAGATACGCAGTATTTT. Its protein is CASSLGLVTDTQYF.

V is TRBV7-2 and J is TRBJ1-1, with D possibly matching TRBD1 (5 bases). V was trimmed by 5 bases and J by 1 base, leaving 11 bases between them. This CDR3 is built from 14 residues. CDR1 and CDR2 from the germline V gene are SGHTA and FQGNSA. DNA of the CDR3: TGTGCCAGCAGCAAGGGACCCTCGAACACTGAAGCTTTCTTT. This sequence encodes CASSKGPSNTEAFF.

The chain links TRBV4-1 to TRBJ1-5, with unresolved D. Germline V gene sequence: CDR1 MGHRA, CDR2 YSYEKL. There are 18 residues in the CDR3. Trimming removed 4 bases from V and 4 bases from J, with 23 bases in between. This CDR3 reads CASSPPYPLTEGNQPQHF. Written as DNA, the CDR3 is TGCGCCAGCAGCCCCCCCTACCCCCTCACCGAGGGTAATCAGCCCCAGCATTTT.

J is TRBJ1-6 and V is TRBV7-8; 9 bases match TRBD1. V was pared by 2 bases and J by 6 bases, with 2 bases of the junction left unmatched. CDR1 SGHVS and CDR2 FQNEAQ come from the germline V gene. This CDR3 region has 15 residues. CDR3 DNA: TGTGCCAGCAGCTTATCGGGACAGGGTAATTCACCCCTCCACTTT. This encodes CASSLSGQGNSPLHF.

The chain has TRBV30 and TRBJ1-1, with TRBD1 as a possible D gene (6 bases). This CDR3 comprises 13 residues. Germline values: CDR1 GTSNPN, CDR2 SVGIG (reference sequence). V was clipped by 2 bases and J by 4 bases, with 11 bases between them. The CDR3 DNA sequence: TGTGCCTGGAGTATTTTAGGGGGCACTGAAGCTTTCTTT. This translates into CAWSILGGTEAFF. The variable domain in full, with the rest retrieved from reference TRBV30 and TRBJ1-1, is SQTIHQWPATLVQPVGSPLSLECTVEGTSNPNLYWYRQAAGRGLQLLFYSVGIGQISSEVPQNLSASRPQDRQFILSSKKLLLSDSGFYLCAWSILGGTEAFFGQGTRLTVV.

In this sample, this clonotype turned up a few times. The V and J genes are TRBV6-1 and TRBJ2-7; possibly TRBD2 for D (5 bases). CDR3 size: 12 residues. Germline V gene data show CDR1 as MNHNS and CDR2 as SASEGT. In DNA, the CDR3 is TGTGTGACCGAGGGTCCCTCCTACGAGCAGTACTTC. Residues: CVTEGPSYEQYF.

This chain links TRBV20-1 with TRBJ2-5; 7 positions match TRBD2. Germline values: CDR1 DFQATT, CDR2 SNEGSKA (reference sequence). The V gene end was trimmed by 0 bases and the J gene end by 5 bases; junction bases not matched to a gene: 12. There are 16 residues in the CDR3. DNA of the CDR3: TGCAGTGCTAGAGACTCACGTCGCGGGAGTGGCGAGACCCAGTACTTC. This encodes CSARDSRRGSGETQYF.

The chain carries TRBV2 and TRBJ2-7; tentatively, D is TRBD2 (5 bases). This CDR3 is built from 13 residues. Trimming removed 7 bases at V and 3 bases at J, with 13 bases between. Germline CDR1 SNHLY, CDR2 FYNNEI. The CDR3 DNA reads as TGTGCCAGCAAGCTCGACGGGAACTACGAGCAGTACTTC. It encodes CASKLDGNYEQYF.

V and J are TRBV4-3 and TRBJ1-1; D is uncertain. This CDR3 comprises 14 residues. Germline lookup yields CDR1 LGHNA and CDR2 YSLEER. Trimming cost V 2 bases and J 4 bases, with 11 bases left between them. Written as DNA, the CDR3 is TGCGCCAGCAGCCAAACTATGTGGGGCACTGAAGCTTTCTTT. This sequence encodes CASSQTMWGTEAFF.